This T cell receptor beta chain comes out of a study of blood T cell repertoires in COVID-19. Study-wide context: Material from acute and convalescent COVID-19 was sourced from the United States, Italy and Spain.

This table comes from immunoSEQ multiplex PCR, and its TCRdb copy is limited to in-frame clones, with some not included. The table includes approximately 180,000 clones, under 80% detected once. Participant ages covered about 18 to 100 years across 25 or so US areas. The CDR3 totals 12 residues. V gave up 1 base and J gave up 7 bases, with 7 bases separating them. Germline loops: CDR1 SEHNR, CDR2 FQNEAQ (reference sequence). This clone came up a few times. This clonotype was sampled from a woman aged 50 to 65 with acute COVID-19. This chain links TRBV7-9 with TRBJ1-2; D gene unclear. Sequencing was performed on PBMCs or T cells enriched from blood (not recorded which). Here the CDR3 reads CASSLDSPGYTF. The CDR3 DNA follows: TGTGCCAGCAGCTTAGATTCTCCTGGCTACACCTTC.